This T cell receptor beta chain was captured in a study of graft-versus-host responses after intestinal transplantation. The CDR3 covers 13 residues. V was pared by 6 bases and J by 6 bases, with 5 bases of the junction left unmatched. The germline V gene has CDR1 MNHEY and CDR2 SVGAGI. Sequencing used immunoSEQ multiplex PCR; TCRdb keeps in-frame clones, though not all of them. The sample consists of 100,000 or so clones, roughly nine tenths of them appearing once. With regard to this clone: Its antigen is currently unknown.

The genes are TRBV6-5 and TRBJ1-5, with TRBD1 matching 7 bases. The receptor was derived from a human donor who was the organ donor for an intestinal transplant. Material: unstimulated CD4+ T cells sorted from spleen or lymph node cells, obtained before transplant. CDR3 nucleotide sequence: TGTGCCAGCAGACAGGGGAGGGGTCAGCCCCAGCATTTT. This sequence encodes CASRQGRGQPQHF.